What follows is one T cell receptor (beta chain) and its context. In this sample, this clone turned up a few times. This receptor's antigen is unknown. Within one base of it there is no much larger clone, and no base qualities were kept. This sample stems from a study of blood T cell repertoires in COVID-19 (dated by TCRdb to 2019 to 2021). Regarding the study in general: Samples from collaborators originated in the United States, Italy and Spain and spanned both the acute and convalescent phases of COVID-19. The material from the prospective study consisted of cDNA or gDNA derived from T cells, B-cell-depleted T cells, or PBMCs. Subjects who had been exposed to COVID-19, were actively infected with it, or had recovered from it provided the deeply sampled blood TCRbeta repertoires that made up the dataset. The sample metadata nearly always contained a de-identified subject ID, COVID-19 status, age in years and sex. The samples were drawn from the first 160 participants of the ongoing ImmuneRACE study and from 950 to 1,500 subjects provided by 6 global collaborators. Where available, HLA class I and class II types were obtained from metadata supplied by the sample provider rather than from assay-based typing. The repertoires were made available in a free public database intended to serve as a resource for research on the immune response to SARS-CoV-2. Beyond this particular receptor, the publication reports: How much clinical and demographic metadata was included differed by source and by participant, and the metadata was provided uncurated.

The trim is 3 bases for V and 6 bases for J, with a gap of 3 bases between the germline ends. The CDR3 numbers 10 residues from cysteine through phenylalanine. Solely the CDR3 DNA is kept, with 30 bases framed from the first base. CDR1 and CDR2, looked up from the germline V gene (reference sequence), are MNHEY and SMNVEV. TCRbeta CDR3 regions were amplified from genomic DNA by means of the immunoSEQ Assay, a bias-controlled multiplex PCR. As for the authors' bioinformatics: The number of nucleated cells in each sample was estimated by amplification of reference gene primers within the assay. To quantify the absolute abundance of each unique TCRbeta CDR3 rearrangement, sequence reads were collapsed and filtered. For each sample, productive Simpson clonality was calculated by taking the square root of Simpson's diversity index across productive rearrangements. The immuneACCESS repertoire file appears here via TCRdb, limited to in-frame rearrangements. These files lack a portion of the clones; in checked studies, under half of the deficit traces to unresolved V genes, and the cause of the others is not known. For V, J and clone size, that table is used; D and trimming come from the DNA. Within this sample are around 94,000 clones, with approximately 90% of them counted one time only. The ten largest clones capture around 2% of the sample.

The collaborating institutions used their own protocols to collect whole blood in K2EDTA tubes. For TCRbeta analysis, collaborators shipped samples in one of three forms: frozen whole blood, isolated PBMCs, or DNA extracted from either of those sample types. This TCR was recovered from a man over 45 with active COVID-19. The sample consisted of peripheral blood. In this chain, TRBV27 is recombined with TRBJ2-7, with an unclear D gene assignment. The sequenced DNA: TGTGCCAGCAGTTTGCGCGAGCAGTACTTC. Its protein reads: CASSLREQYF.